The 31 T cell receptor beta chains reported below all come from one sample, sequenced in a study of blood T cells in healthy people across ages. Next came a second PCR, run for about 7 to 12 cycles, which used a sample-barcoded 5' primer along with a J-beta primer mix. Using its own MiXCR run on the 5' RACE reads, TCRdb lists one record per CDR3 protein. The profile shows roughly 1,800,000 distinct CDR3 sequences, roughly 50% of them singletons. Sequencing input: blood. The receptors derive from a woman in her thirties or forties in good health.

This clonotype was seen a handful of times. The rearrangement uses TRBV15 and TRBJ2-5; no firm D call. V gave up 0 bases and J gave up 4 bases, with 6 bases separating them. CDR1 and CDR2 (germline): LNHNV, YYDKDF (reference sequence). This CDR3 comprises 13 residues. The DNA of the CDR3 is TGTGCCACCAGCAGAGATGGGCGAGAGACCCAGTACTTC. Its protein product is CATSRDGRETQYF.

The chain uses TRBV7-9 and TRBJ2-5; D is ambiguous. V dropped 5 bases and J dropped 0 bases, with 10 bases sitting between them. This CDR3 has 14 amino acids. From germline, CDR1 is SEHNR and CDR2 FQNEAQ (reference sequence). CDR3 residues: CASSPQMYQETQYF. CDR3 nucleotides: TGTGCCAGCAGCCCCCAGATGTACCAAGAGACCCAGTACTTC.

This clonotype was recorded a few times. The chain employs TRBV29-1 and TRBJ2-5, with a possible D match to TRBD1 (5 bases). The V gene's germline CDR1 is SQVTM and CDR2 ANQGSEA. Trimming cost V 5 bases and J 2 bases, with 9 bases left between them. The CDR3 contains 12 residues. The CDR3 coding sequence is TGCAGCGTTCCGCACAGGCAAGAGACCCAGTACTTC. It codes for CSVPHRQETQYF.

This clonotype was recorded a few times. This sequence joins TRBV27 and TRBJ2-5; D perhaps matches TRBD1 (5 bases). Germline CDR1 reads MNHEY; CDR2 reads SMNVEV (reference sequence). The CDR3 is 14 residues long. V was shortened by 3 bases and J by 3 bases, with 11 bases between the two germline ends. DNA of the CDR3: TGTGCCAGCAGTTTTTCAGGGAAGGAAGAGACCCAGTACTTC. Translation: CASSFSGKEETQYF.

The sample holds one count of this clonotype. The J gene is TRBJ1-4, the V gene TRBV12-3 or TRBV12-4; 12 positions match TRBD1. This CDR3 is 17 amino acids long. V was pared by 5 bases and J by 3 bases, with 7 bases of the junction left unmatched. The CDR3 region has the DNA TGTGCCAGCAGTACCGGGACAGGGGGCCCCTCTAATGAAAAACTGTTTTTT. Amino acid sequence: CASSTGTGGPSNEKLFF.

This clonotype has just a few counts. V and J are TRBV27 and TRBJ1-5; 9 nucleotides match TRBD1. This CDR3 comprises 14 residues. Germline V gene lookup returns CDR1 MNHEY and CDR2 SMNVEV (reference sequence). V trimming: 5 bases; J trimming: 5 bases; junction bases outside the gene matches: 4. The CDR3 here is CASSRWTGDQPQHF. The CDR3 DNA reads TGTGCCAGCAGTCGCTGGACAGGGGATCAGCCCCAGCATTTT.

This chain connects TRBV7-2 to TRBJ2-6, with D perhaps matching TRBD2 (5 bases). The CDR3 runs 15 residues. The germline V gene has CDR1 SGHTA and CDR2 FQGNSA. Trimming removed 5 bases at V and 4 bases at J, with 12 bases between. The CDR3 spells CASSQNSGGANVLTF. CDR3 DNA: TGTGCCAGCAGCCAGAATTCGGGGGGGGCCAACGTCCTGACTTTC.

In the case of this clonotype: A read error may produce the germline difference seen at one junction end. The chain uses TRBV6-2 or TRBV6-3 and TRBJ1-2; D not resolved. The CDR3 spans 12 residues. CDR1 and CDR2 from the germline V gene are MNHEY and SVGEGT. The CDR3 coding sequence is TGTGCCAGCAGTTACGAGGCTTATGACTACACCTTC. Its translation is CASSYEAYDYTF.

The chain combines TRBV20-1 with TRBJ1-5; no clear D gene. Germline values: CDR1 DFQATT, CDR2 SNEGSKA (reference sequence). V was trimmed by 5 bases and J by 2 bases, leaving 16 bases between them. CDR3 size: 15 residues. CDR3 nucleotide sequence: TGCAGTGCTCCCGACGGGGTTCGGGGCAATCAGCCCCAGCATTTT. This codes for CSAPDGVRGNQPQHF.

The chain uses TRBV7-9 and TRBJ2-3; tentative D call: TRBD2 (5 bases). The V end lost 2 bases, the J end lost 2 bases, and 23 bases lay between the germline ends. The germline CDR1 and CDR2 sequences are SEHNR and FQNEAQ (reference sequence). The CDR3 runs 19 residues. The CDR3 spells CASSLSSVAPRWVTDTQYF. The DNA of the CDR3 is TGTGCCAGCAGCTTAAGTTCGGTAGCGCCCCGGTGGGTCACAGATACGCAGTATTTT.

The chain uses TRBV27 and TRBJ2-1; no clear D gene. The CDR3 runs to 16 residues. V lost 0 bases, J lost 2 bases, and 11 bases lay in between. In germline, CDR1 is MNHEY, CDR2 SMNVEV (reference sequence). The CDR3 sequence: CASSLSLVGPYNEQFF. The CDR3 nucleotides are TGTGCCAGCAGTTTATCTTTAGTGGGTCCCTACAATGAGCAGTTCTTC.

This rearrangement joins TRBV14 to TRBJ2-1; TRBD1 aligns across 8 bases. CDR1 and CDR2 from the germline V gene are SGHDN and FVKESK. There are 14 residues in the CDR3. The ends lost 3 bases at V and 10 bases at J; junction bases unmatched: 8. Here the CDR3 reads CASSQDRALAEQFF. CDR3 coding DNA: TGTGCCAGCAGCCAGGACAGGGCGCTCGCGGAGCAGTTCTTC.

This clonotype has just one count. The chain couples TRBV20-1 to TRBJ2-1, with D maybe TRBD2 (6 bases). CDR1 and CDR2 (germline): DFQATT, SNEGSKA (reference sequence). V was cut by 3 bases and J by 8 bases, with 14 bases left in between. There are 13 residues in the CDR3. The CDR3 loop reads CSARRLVVDEQFF. The DNA for the CDR3 is TGCAGTGCTAGGAGACTAGTGGTCGATGAGCAGTTCTTC.

This clonotype was detected only once. This chain links TRBV4-3 with TRBJ1-5; tentative D call: TRBD1 (5 bases). The CDR3 is 15 amino acids. V was trimmed by 0 bases and J by 7 bases, leaving 13 bases between them. Germline assignment: CDR1 LGHNA and CDR2 YSLEER. The CDR3 bases are TGCGCCAGCAGCCAAGATCGAGGGGTGGGGCAGCCCCAGCATTTT. Amino acid sequence: CASSQDRGVGQPQHF.

The genes are TRBV7-2 and TRBJ2-1; 7 nucleotides align to TRBD1. The CDR3 totals 14 residues. Germline CDR1 and CDR2: SGHTA and FQGNSA. V was pared by 2 bases and J by 6 bases, with 4 bases of the junction left unmatched. As DNA, the CDR3 is TGTGCCAGCAGCTTATCGAACAGGGGCAATGAGCAGTTCTTC. Protein product: CASSLSNRGNEQFF.

The sample holds a few counts of this clonotype. V and J are TRBV7-2 and TRBJ2-5, with D tentatively TRBD1 or TRBD2 (5 bases each). CDR3 length: 16 residues. The germline V gene has CDR1 SGHTA and CDR2 FQGNSA. Trimming took 4 bases from V and 4 from J, leaving 19 bases between them. The CDR3 loop reads CASSSRWEQGRETQYF. The CDR3 region has the DNA TGTGCCAGCAGCTCCCGTTGGGAGCAGGGCCGAGAGACCCAGTACTTC.

A few counts support this clonotype. The chain couples TRBV6-2 or TRBV6-3 to TRBJ2-1; no clear D gene. The CDR3 contains 15 residues. Per germline, CDR1 MNHEY and CDR2 SVGEGT. Trimming took 5 bases from V and 6 from J, leaving 17 bases between them. This CDR3 is CASSDPSAVSNEQFF. The CDR3 region has the DNA TGTGCCAGCAGTGACCCTTCGGCGGTTAGCAATGAGCAGTTCTTC.

The chain uses TRBV2 and TRBJ1-4; D possibly corresponds to TRBD1 (5 bases). V was cut by 4 bases and J by 2 bases, with 11 bases left in between. The CDR3 totals 15 residues. Germline V CDR1 and CDR2: SNHLY, FYNNEI. CDR3 sequence: CASSVGTWTNEKLFF. The CDR3 DNA sequence: TGTGCCAGCAGTGTTGGGACGTGGACTAATGAAAAACTGTTTTTT.

This clonotype appeared a single time. The chain joins TRBV9 to TRBJ2-5; the D is unclear. The CDR3 runs 14 residues. V was shortened by 4 bases and J by 5 bases, with 15 bases between the two germline ends. Per germline, CDR1 SGDLS and CDR2 YYNGEE. This chain's CDR3 is CASSPRRWPETQYF. The CDR3 nucleotides are TGTGCCAGCAGCCCCCGGCGGTGGCCCGAGACCCAGTACTTC. The complete variable domain, with remaining parts taken from reference TRBV9 and TRBJ2-5, reads DSGVTQTPKHLITATGQRVTLRCSPRSGDLSVYWYQQSLDQGLQFLIQYYNGEERAKGNILERFSAQQFPDLHSELNLSSLELGDSALYFCASSPRRWPETQYFGPGTRLLVL.

In its sample, this clonotype was seen many times. V usage is TRBV12-3 or TRBV12-4 and J usage is TRBJ2-7; 7 nucleotides align to TRBD1. This CDR3 spans 14 amino acids. The ends lost 1 base at V and 1 base at J; junction bases unmatched: 1. The CDR3 region has the DNA TGTGCCAGCAGTTTAGTGGGACAGTCCTACGAGCAGTACTTC. It translates to CASSLVGQSYEQYF.

This chain connects TRBV27 to TRBJ1-1; 11 bases agree with TRBD1. J lost 5 bases, V lost 3 bases, and 8 bases had no gene match. The CDR3 consists of 16 residues. Germline V gene lookup returns CDR1 MNHEY and CDR2 SMNVEV (reference sequence). The CDR3 is CASSLGQGGRHTEAFF. CDR3 DNA: TGTGCCAGCAGTTTGGGACAGGGGGGTCGGCATACTGAAGCTTTCTTT.

J is TRBJ2-7 and V is TRBV18, with 10 positions matching TRBD1. The CDR3 totals 14 residues. The germline V gene encodes CDR1 KGHSH and CDR2 LQKENI. Trimming cost V 3 bases and J 6 bases; bases outside gene matches: 5. Here the CDR3 reads CASSPRDRGFEQYF. The CDR3 DNA reads as TGTGCCAGCTCACCCCGGGACAGGGGTTTCGAGCAGTACTTC.

The chain has TRBV4-2 and TRBJ2-7, with a tentative D call TRBD1 (5 bases). The end of the DNA is better explained by TRBJ2-4, so the J call may be wrong. Looked up from germline, CDR1 is LGHNA and CDR2 is YNFKEQ. The CDR3 is 17 residues long. The CDR3: CASSQELQAYLQNIQYF. Written as DNA, the CDR3 is TGTGCCAGCAGCCAAGAGTTACAGGCGTACCTACAAAACATTCAGTACTTC.

The gene calls are TRBV11-2 and TRBJ2-3, with 8 bases fitting TRBD2. Germline loops: CDR1 SGHAT, CDR2 FQNNGV. Trimming at V came to 5 bases and at J to 0 bases, leaving 10 bases not matched to a gene. The CDR3 runs to 17 residues. The CDR3 spells CASSPLTGGPSTDTQYF. In DNA form, the CDR3 reads TGTGCCAGCAGCCCACTTACGGGGGGGCCTAGCACAGATACGCAGTATTTT.

This clonotype was recorded at least ten times. V and J are TRBV7-2 and TRBJ2-5, with D tentatively TRBD1 or TRBD2 (5 bases each). This CDR3 has 14 amino acids. V dropped 2 bases and J dropped 4 bases, with 11 bases sitting between them. Germline V gene data show CDR1 as SGHTA and CDR2 as FQGNSA. This CDR3 is CASSLSGTLETQYF. Here the CDR3 DNA reads TGTGCCAGCAGCTTATCAGGGACGCTAGAGACCCAGTACTTC.

This clonotype has a handful of counts. The rearrangement joins TRBV5-5 to TRBJ1-2; 8 bases align to TRBD1. CDR3 length: 16 residues. Germline V gene data show CDR1 as SGHKS and CDR2 as YYEKEE (reference sequence). J was trimmed by 2 bases and V by 4 bases; bases with no gene match: 10. CDR3 nucleotides: TGTGCCAGCAGCCCGAGAATGACAGGGGCCAACTATGGCTACACCTTC. Its protein product is CASSPRMTGANYGYTF.

The chain employs TRBV5-6 and TRBJ1-4; unclear D gene. Germline V gene lookup returns CDR1 SGHDT and CDR2 YYEEEE. The V and J ends lost 3 bases and 8 bases respectively, with 8 bases between them. The CDR3 is 12 amino acids. As DNA, the CDR3 is TGTGCCAGCAGCTCGAATCTGGAAAAACTGTTTTTT. Protein product: CASSSNLEKLFF.

The V call is TRBV2, the J call TRBJ2-5, with 11 bases matching TRBD2. With V trimmed by 4 bases and J by 5 bases, 6 bases remained unmatched. CDR1 and CDR2 from the germline V gene are SNHLY and FYNNEI. This CDR3 contains 15 residues. The DNA of the CDR3 is TGTGCCAGCAGTGCTAGCGGGGGGCAGGCGGAGACCCAGTACTTC. It translates to CASSASGGQAETQYF.

This clonotype was seen more than once but under ten times. With a much larger clone just one base away, this may be a read error. This rearrangement joins TRBV20-1 to TRBJ2-3, with D perhaps assigned TRBD1 or TRBD2 (6 bases each). Germline V gene sequence: CDR1 DFQATT, CDR2 SNEGSKA (reference sequence). The ends were cut back, 3 bases at V and 4 bases at J, with 8 bases in the middle. CDR3 size: 12 residues. The chain's CDR3 is CSASGGPDTQYF. The CDR3, as DNA: TGCAGTGCTAGCGGGGGCCCAGATACGCAGTATTTT.

This clonotype was observed once. The conserved closing phenylalanine or tryptophan is absent in this CDR3, likely reflecting a read error. The rearrangement joins TRBV29-1 to TRBJ2-1; the D gene is possibly TRBD1 (5 bases). The CDR3 is 11 residues long. The V gene lost 4 bases and the J gene lost 4 bases, with 5 bases spanning the gap. Germline lookup yields CDR1 SQVTM and CDR2 ANQGSEA. The CDR3: CSVGTYNEQFL. The CDR3, as DNA: TGCAGCGTTGGGACATACAATGAGCAGTTCCTC.

This clonotype was counted between two and nine times. V and J are TRBV29-1 and TRBJ2-1; TRBD2 might be the D (5 bases). V lost 0 bases, J lost 4 bases, and 16 bases lay in between. This CDR3 has 16 residues. Germline V gene data show CDR1 as SQVTM and CDR2 as ANQGSEA. Here the CDR3 reads CSVEDLKVEGYNEQFF. CDR3 DNA sequence: TGCAGCGTTGAAGATTTAAAAGTAGAGGGATACAATGAGCAGTTCTTC.